This TCR beta chain derives from a study of persistence of HIV-infected CD4 T cells. As for the study in general: Multiple blood draws of up to about 200 mL, except two donors with single leukapheresis.

Study-level results: Degenerate expanded CDR3beta sequences were enriched among CMV- and Gag-responding cells.

The CDR3 sequence is 16 residues long. Germline-derived CDR1 and CDR2 are SGHTA and FQGTGA. V lost 5 bases to trimming and J lost 4 bases, with 17 bases between them. Cells were stimulated with overlapping HIV-1 Gag 15-mer peptides. CD40L/CD69 double-negative CD45RO-high memory CD4+ T cells were collected. Undetectable plasma HIV-1 RNA below 50 copies/mL lasted at least 4 years. This was the immunoSEQ version 4 assay in survey mode. Using immunoSEQ multiplex PCR, the repertoire was profiled, and TCRdb retains in-frame clones only, with some absent. The repertoire holds about 40,000 clones, with about 80% as singletons. In regard to this clone: Its antigen remains unknown.

The sequence was collected from an adult man with HIV who was CMV-seropositive. The rearrangement uses TRBV7-3 and TRBJ2-2, with a possible D match to TRBD2 (6 bases). The material sequenced was CD4+ T cells sorted from PBMCs after roughly 18-hour stimulation, taken from a patient who received antiretroviral therapy. The CDR3 loop is CASSPSGFVSTGELFF. DNA of the CDR3: TGTGCCAGCAGCCCGAGCGGGTTCGTCTCCACCGGGGAGCTGTTTTTT.